The source of this T cell receptor (beta chain) is a study of T cell changes during pregnancy in multiple sclerosis. The CDR3 loop spans 15 amino acids. Germline assignment: CDR1 ENHRY and CDR2 SYGVKD. Trimming took off 8 bases at V and 1 base at J, with 18 bases between the two ends. The method was immunoSEQ multiplex PCR; TCRdb's version includes in-frame clones alone and lacks a portion of them. The table includes about 34,000 clones, just over 90% detected once. This rearrangement joins TRBV10-3 to TRBJ2-7, with D possibly matching TRBD2 (6 bases). The sample was CD8+ T cells from peripheral blood mononuclear cells, taken in the second trimester of pregnancy. This clonotype was sampled from a female donor with multiple sclerosis, enrolled in a pregnancy study. The DNA of the CDR3 is TGTGCCATCGGTAGGATCCTGGGACTTTCCTACGAGCAGTACTTC. It yields the protein CAIGRILGLSYEQYF.